Shown below are 17 T cell receptor beta chains from a single sample sequenced in a study of blood T cell repertoires in COVID-19. Sequenced by immunoSEQ multiplex PCR; TCRdb stores in-frame clones only, minus some. This repertoire shows 150,000 to 200,000 clones, 60% to 85% found once; its top ten account for 2.8%. The material sequenced was peripheral blood. All receptors derive from a man aged 70 or older with acute or convalescent COVID-19.

This chain uses TRBV12-3 or TRBV12-4 with TRBJ2-3; D is unresolved. This CDR3 region has 11 residues. The V end lost 6 bases, the J end lost 5 bases, and 6 bases lay between the germline ends. The CDR3 region has the DNA TGTGCCAGCAGCCAATTAGATACGCAGTATTTT. Protein sequence: CASSQLDTQYF.

The chain recombines TRBV18 with TRBJ1-2; 7 nucleotides agree with TRBD1. Germline V gene lookup returns CDR1 KGHSH and CDR2 LQKENI. The CDR3 spans 13 residues. Trimming took 2 bases from V and 4 from J; bases not matched to a gene: 1. Here the CDR3 DNA reads TGTGCCAGCTCACCAGACAGGGTCTATGGCTACACCTTC. Translated: CASSPDRVYGYTF.

V and J are TRBV7-2 and TRBJ2-7, with TRBD2 matching over 10 bases. Germline loops: CDR1 SGHTA, CDR2 FQGNSA. This CDR3 contains 16 residues. With V trimmed by 5 bases and J by 2 bases, 9 bases remained unmatched. CDR3 nucleotide sequence: TGTGCCAGCAGCCAGACTAGACTAGCGGGTACCTACGAGCAGTACTTC. Residues: CASSQTRLAGTYEQYF. The complete variable domain, with remaining parts taken from reference TRBV7-2 and TRBJ2-7, reads GAGVSQSPSNKVTEKGKDVELRCDPISGHTALYWYRQSLGQGLEFLIYFQGNSAPDKSGLPSDRFSAERTGGSVSTLTIQRTQQEDSAVYLCASSQTRLAGTYEQYFGPGTRLTVT.

This clone appeared once. V and J are TRBV28 and TRBJ1-2; unclear D gene. The CDR3 runs 11 residues. Germline V gene data show CDR1 as MDHEN and CDR2 as SYDVKM. The germline V and J ends were trimmed by 4 bases and 5 bases, with 5 bases remaining between them. CDR3 sequence: CASSYRYGYTF. The CDR3 DNA sequence: TGTGCCAGCAGTTACCGGTATGGCTACACCTTC.

This clone was counted between two and nine times. This chain joins TRBV19 and TRBJ1-5; D remains ambiguous. Germline V gene data show CDR1 as LNHDA and CDR2 as SQIVND (reference sequence). The CDR3 sequence is 15 residues long. Trimming left V 3 bases short and J 3 bases short, with 12 bases between. In DNA, the CDR3 is TGTGCCAGTAGTATTGAGGATTTTAACAATCAGCCCCAGCATTTT. Translation: CASSIEDFNNQPQHF.

This chain uses TRBV27 with TRBJ2-5; 10 positions match TRBD1. The J segment lost 4 bases and the V segment lost 3 bases, leaving 11 bases of the junction unmatched. The CDR3 has 17 amino acids. Per germline, CDR1 MNHEY and CDR2 SMNVEV (reference sequence). DNA of the CDR3: TGTGCCAGCAGTTTCGTCACAGGGACAGGGGTAGGAGAGACCCAGTACTTC. This encodes CASSFVTGTGVGETQYF.

The rearrangement links TRBV3-1 (or the pseudogene TRBV3-2) to TRBJ1-1; weak D call: TRBD1 (6 bases). V lost 2 bases and J 4 bases, leaving 14 bases between the germline ends. This CDR3 comprises 15 residues. In germline, CDR1 is LGHDT, CDR2 YNNKEL (reference sequence). CDR3 sequence: CASSQSGAWVTEAFF. CDR3 nucleotide sequence: TGTGCCAGCAGCCAATCAGGGGCCTGGGTCACTGAAGCTTTCTTT.

The CDR3 loop is CASSYGHSKETQYF. The CDR3 nucleotides read TGTGCCAGCAGTTATGGACACTCGAAAGAGACCCAGTACTTC. The chain couples TRBV28 to TRBJ2-5; weak D call: TRBD1 (5 bases). Germline V gene sequence: CDR1 MDHEN, CDR2 SYDVKM. Trimming pared 4 bases from V and 3 bases from J, leaving 12 bases between. This CDR3 contains 14 residues.

The chain combines TRBV5-4 with TRBJ1-2; the match to TRBD1 covers 7 bases. Germline CDR1 reads SGHNT; CDR2 reads YYREEE (reference sequence). The length of the CDR3 is 17 residues. The junction had 16 bases not matched to a gene; V was cut back by 4 bases and J by 4 bases. CDR3 coding DNA: TGTGCCAGCAGCCGTGGGGACAGCCCCGGGCTCGGCTATGGCTACACCTTC. Translation: CASSRGDSPGLGYGYTF.

CDR3 sequence reads: CASSIVRVLGNQPQHF. The DNA for the CDR3 is TGTGCCAGTAGTATAGTGAGGGTACTGGGCAATCAGCCCCAGCATTTT. The chain joins TRBV19 to TRBJ1-5; D not resolved. This CDR3 has 16 amino acids. The germline gives CDR1 LNHDA, CDR2 SQIVND (reference sequence). The germline V and J ends were trimmed by 1 base and 2 bases, with 12 bases remaining between them.

This sequence joins TRBV5-1 and TRBJ2-3, with D perhaps matching TRBD2 (7 bases). V lost 0 bases to trimming and J lost 4 bases, with 9 bases between them. The germline V gene has CDR1 SGHRS and CDR2 YFSETQ. This CDR3 has 14 amino acids. CDR3 loop: CASSLGGGPDTQYF. CDR3 in DNA: TGCGCCAGCAGCTTGGGCGGGGGCCCAGATACGCAGTATTTT. Drawing the rest from reference TRBV5-1 and TRBJ2-3, the complete variable domain is KAGVTQTPRYLIKTRGQQVTLSCSPISGHRSVSWYQQTPGQGLQFLFEYFSETQRNKGNFPGRFSGRQFSNSRSEMNVSTLELGDSALYLCASSLGGGPDTQYFGPGTRLTVL.

The chain links TRBV5-1 to TRBJ1-5; no clear D gene. This CDR3 has 14 residues. Germline CDR1 reads SGHRS; CDR2 reads YFSETQ. V was shortened by 0 bases and J by 4 bases, with 8 bases between the two germline ends. The CDR3 region is CASSLGGVNQPQHF. The CDR3 nucleotides are TGCGCCAGCAGCTTGGGCGGAGTAAATCAGCCCCAGCATTTT.

The V call is TRBV11-3, the J call TRBJ1-1; no definite D call. Germline lookup yields CDR1 SGHNT and CDR2 YENEEA. The CDR3 loop spans 15 amino acids. V was cut by 0 bases and J by 0 bases, with 8 bases left in between. CDR3 sequence reads: CASSLDSGLNTEAFF. The CDR3 nucleotides read TGTGCCAGCAGCTTAGATAGCGGGTTGAACACTGAAGCTTTCTTT.

On this clone: One end of the junction fails to match germline, which may point to a read error. The gene calls are TRBV6-5 and TRBJ2-1; a possible D gene is TRBD2 (6 bases). Germline-derived CDR1 and CDR2 are MNHEY and SVGAGI. The CDR3 contains 16 residues. CDR3: CASSYSISGSSNEQFF. The CDR3 nucleotides read TGTGCCAGCAGTTACTCGATAAGCGGGTCCTCCAATGAGCAGTTCTTC.

This chain links TRBV19 with TRBJ2-1, with TRBD2 matching 13 bases. CDR1 is LNHDA and CDR2 is SQIVND in the germline V gene (reference sequence). Losses at the gene ends were 5 bases for V and 7 bases for J; bases not matched to a gene: 5. The CDR3 extends over 15 amino acids. CDR3 in DNA: TGTGCCAGTAGTTCCCGACTAGCGGGGGGAAATGAGCAGTTCTTC. It specifies CASSSRLAGGNEQFF.

This sequence joins TRBV29-1 and TRBJ1-3; 7 positions agree with TRBD1. With 0 bases clipped from V and 7 bases from J, the junction kept 0 bases outside the gene matches. Germline V gene data show CDR1 as SQVTM and CDR2 as ANQGSEA. This CDR3 is 12 amino acids long. The CDR3 DNA follows: TGCAGCGTTGAAGACAGGGGGAACACCATATATTTT. It translates to CSVEDRGNTIYF. Variable domain in full (rest from reference TRBV29-1 and TRBJ1-3): SAVISQKPSRDICQRGTSLTIQCQVDSQVTMMFWYRQQPGQSLTLIATANQGSEATYESGFVIDKFPISRPNLTFSTLTVSNMSPEDSSIYLCSVEDRGNTIYFGEGSWLTVV.

This rearrangement joins TRBV10-1 to TRBJ1-4; D unresolved. The CDR3 consists of 15 residues. Per the germline V gene, CDR1 is WNHNN and CDR2 is SYGVQD (reference sequence). The V and J ends lost 6 bases and 0 bases respectively, with 11 bases between them. In DNA form, the CDR3 reads TGCGCCAGCAGACACTATGTCGCAACTAATGAAAAACTGTTTTTT. This gives the protein CASRHYVATNEKLFF.